This T cell receptor beta chain was found in a study of blood T cell repertoires in COVID-19. About the research overall: There were acute and convalescent COVID-19 samples, and they came from the United States, Italy and Spain. T cells, B-cell-depleted T cells, or PBMCs supplied cDNA or gDNA.

In the original processing: How many nucleated cells were present was estimated from reference gene primer amplification. Sequencing used immunoSEQ multiplex PCR; TCRdb keeps in-frame clones, though not all of them. Clone size and V and J calls were adopted from that table, with D and trimming inferred from the DNA. The sample shows 140,000 to 150,000 clones, more than 70% of them seen only once. V dropped 5 bases and J dropped 1 base, with 5 bases sitting between them. There are 12 residues in the CDR3. Per the germline V gene, CDR1 is SGHVS and CDR2 is FQNEAQ. The rearrangement uses TRBV7-8 and TRBJ1-2; no definite D call. The material sequenced was peripheral blood. The receptor's source is a human donor in a cohort sampled during active COVID-19. The CDR3 sequence: CASSPFNYGYTF. The DNA for the CDR3 is TGTGCCAGCAGCCCCTTTAACTATGGCTACACCTTC.